This TCR beta chain stems from a study of long-term antiretroviral therapy in people with HIV (dated by TCRdb to 2022 to 2024). Background on the whole study: The earliest samples were collected about a decade before the 2015 WHO recommendation for immediate ART, when ART was typically delayed until CD4 counts fell. From some 27 adults with confirmed HIV infection, the cohort provided around 180 cryopreserved PBMC samples, gathered serially across a mean of around six years (range 1-12). Test extractions of a monoclonal T-cell line alongside a few dozen polyclonal samples showed no cross-contamination during QIAcube processing. Among the roughly 30 participants with HIV, eleven were female. Whether ART initiation and durable HIV suppression were associated with changes in peripheral blood TRB repertoire composition and diversity was tested in a retrospective serial study. What the research found in general, with its limitations: Because pre-ART samples had limited cell numbers, unsorted PBMC were profiled rather than sorted CD4+ and CD8+ T cells. Inferences about post-ART repertoire changes were limited because no data were available on ART adherence, viral resistance or therapy changes. The samples span the years 2004 to 2017, and the ART regimens used at that time may not be as effective as current regimens. Narrower CDR3 length ranges were observed in HIV repertoires than in controls, and an antigen-experienced repertoire with only a slight naive shift after ART was suggested by the network structure. The repertoire was dominated across all time points by expanded TRB clones identified before ART initiation, although this dominance was seen to fluctuate and to decrease in many PLHIV after ART. Limited PBMC availability meant only the TCR beta chain was sequenced, without alpha chain pairing. A significant increase in TRB diversity was found to be associated with ART initiation, although TRB diversity was observed to remain significantly below that of transplant donor controls even after long-term ART.

To be included, a participant needed at least one PBMC sample from before ART initiation plus at least two post-ART samples. Every participant with HIV received treatment in the United States of America. Cryopreserved samples of about 0.9-11 million PBMC were thawed and washed before DNA extraction. At the time of the earliest PBMC sample, participants with HIV were aged between about 20 and 55 years. Per participant, PBMC samples came from 1-4 timepoints prior to ART initiation and 2-8 timepoints following ART initiation, for a median of 7 samples. Serial HIV viral load, CD4+ T-cell count, ART history and demographic data were obtained for every participant. Using a Qiagen kit on a QIAcube, genomic DNA was extracted from unsorted PBMC, with samples processed in batches of 12. Taken from cysteine to phenylalanine, the CDR3 has 14 residues. The read is trimmed to its CDR3 DNA, 42 bases read in frame from base 1. The CDR1 and CDR2 encoded by the germline V gene (reference sequence) are LNHDA and SQIVND.

Regarding this clone: Its target antigen remains unknown. The sample holds no much larger clone one base away, and base qualities are not on file.

Sequencing of the TRB variable region was done with the immunoSEQ hsTCRB v3.0 assay at survey level resolution. The target sequencing depth for TRB was roughly 40,000-50,000 T-cell genomes per sample. Pooled TRB libraries were sequenced on an Illumina MiSeq with a v3 150-cycle kit. As for how the authors treated the data: Repertoire analysis ran in R within a reproducible Nextflow workflow covering QC, data transformation and analysis. Custom analyses were implemented in LymphoSeq2, an R package for AIRR-Seq data exploration. A handful of samples that yielded fewer than 5000 total TRB sequences were excluded, so that approximately 200 HIV repertoires were analyzed. Of the roughly 190 retained HIV repertoires, almost 60 were collected before and 120 to 140 after ART initiation. Repertoires were downsampled to 5000 TRB nucleotide sequences, and summary statistics were averaged over 100 downsampling iterations. Only TRB sequences with CDR3 regions of at least seven amino acids were retained for analysis. A Shannon entropy-derived clonality score and the Gini coefficient were used to measure diversity. Repertoire networks linked the top 5000 CDR3 amino acid sequences whenever two sequences differed by an edit distance of one. Antigen specificity groups and MHC restriction were predicted for TRB CDR3 amino acid sequences with GLIPH2. CDR3 amino acid sequences were matched against VDJdb and McPAS-TCR to flag known CMV, EBV, HIV or tissue antigen associations. Pre-ART, post-ART and control groups were compared with Wilcoxon signed-rank tests and Holm-Bonferroni correction. The immuneACCESS repertoire file appears here via TCRdb, limited to in-frame rearrangements. These files lack a portion of the clones; in checked studies, under half of the deficit traces to unresolved V genes, and the cause of the others is not known. That table is the source of V, J and clone size, and D and trimming were worked out from the DNA. The table for this sample lists about 35,000 clones; roughly 80% of them were counted only once. Jointly, the top ten make up 6.2% of the sample.

Recombination linked TRBV19 to TRBJ1-1; the D gene cannot be named for sure. Sequenced here: unsorted PBMCs, sampled 1 year after starting antiretroviral therapy. The clonotype was recovered from a man younger than 30 with HIV. The CDR3 region has the sequence CVTAAAGGNTEAFF. The DNA is TGTGTCACAGCAGCGGCAGGTGGGAACACTGAAGCTTTCTTT.